A single sample gave rise to the 20 T cell receptor beta chains below, sequenced in a study of CD8 T cells in ankylosing spondylitis. General observations from the study: A motif in TCR beta, a set of roughly eight highly homologous variants, appeared characteristic of ankylosing spondylitis blood.

No antigen is known for these receptors. TCRdb re-called the 5' RACE reads with MiXCR, one entry per CDR3 protein. The table has about 220,000 distinct CDR3 sequences, 15% to 20% seen once. Sequencing was done on a sample of blood, either unsorted or a sorted T cell fraction (not recorded which). These receptors all come from a male donor with ankylosing spondylitis.

The V and J genes are TRBV13 and TRBJ1-4; 10 nucleotides align to TRBD1. The CDR3 is 16 amino acids. Germline V gene data show CDR1 as PRHDT and CDR2 as FYEKMQ (reference sequence). V lost 5 bases and J lost 7; bases outside the gene matches: 10. The CDR3, as DNA: TGTGCCAGCAGCACGCGAATCGGACAGGGGGTTGAAAAACTGTTTTTT. Its protein is CASSTRIGQGVEKLFF.

This chain uses TRBV19 with TRBJ1-5; D is possibly TRBD1 (6 bases). The CDR3 extends over 14 amino acids. Germline loops: CDR1 LNHDA, CDR2 SQIVND (reference sequence). V lost 7 bases to trimming and J lost 2 bases, with 12 bases between them. CDR3 region: CASTGVMGNQPQHF. In nucleotides, the CDR3 is TGTGCCAGTACAGGGGTTATGGGCAATCAGCCCCAGCATTTT.

A few counts support this clonotype. This rearrangement joins TRBV4-1 to TRBJ2-7, with D perhaps matching TRBD1 or TRBD2 (5 bases each). Germline assignment: CDR1 MGHRA and CDR2 YSYEKL. Trimming cost V 3 bases and J 4 bases, with 13 bases left between them. The CDR3 runs 14 residues. The CDR3 is CASSHRDGSYEQYF. The CDR3 bases are TGCGCCAGCAGCCACCGGGACGGCTCATACGAGCAGTACTTC.

This clonotype was counted between two and nine times. The rearrangement links TRBV9 to TRBJ1-2, with D uncertain. Germline CDR1 SGDLS, CDR2 YYNGEE. This CDR3 region has 14 residues. Trimming shortened V by 6 bases and J by 3 bases, and 15 bases separated the two germline ends. The CDR3 sequence: CASNPGGPDYGYTF. Written as DNA, the CDR3 is TGTGCCAGCAACCCTGGCGGTCCGGACTATGGCTACACCTTC.

The V gene is TRBV3-1, the J gene TRBJ2-3; 8 nucleotides agree with TRBD2. V was pared by 4 bases and J by 0 bases, with 6 bases of the junction left unmatched. The CDR3 length is 16 residues. The germline CDR1 and CDR2 sequences are LGHDT and YNNKEL (reference sequence). The CDR3 reads CASSPAGASSTDTQYF. The CDR3 DNA follows: TGTGCCAGCAGCCCAGCGGGGGCCTCTAGCACAGATACGCAGTATTTT.

This clonotype was seen only a few times. The chain uses TRBV20-1 and TRBJ2-7; 12 nucleotides agree with TRBD2. Per the germline V gene, CDR1 is DFQATT and CDR2 is SNEGSKA (reference sequence). V was clipped by 6 bases and J by 4 bases; unmatched bases: 10. There are 15 residues in the CDR3. The CDR3 protein is CSAQGGTSGRYEQYF. The CDR3 DNA reads as TGCAGTGCCCAAGGCGGGACTAGCGGGCGGTACGAGCAGTACTTC.

In this sample, this clonotype turned up a few times. V and J are TRBV5-8 and TRBJ2-3, with D possibly being TRBD1 or TRBD2 (6 bases each). This CDR3 spans 16 amino acids. V was trimmed by 2 bases and J by 2 bases, leaving 15 bases between them. Germline V gives CDR1 SGHTS, CDR2 YDEGEE. CDR3 coding DNA: TGTGCCAGCAGCTTCATCGGGGGCCACATCACAGATACGCAGTATTTT. Translating gives CASSFIGGHITDTQYF.

This clonotype was seen repeatedly, ten times or more. This sequence joins TRBV12-3 or TRBV12-4 and TRBJ2-7; 8 bases agree with TRBD2. This CDR3 contains 14 residues. V shed 3 bases and J 2 bases; nucleotides not matched to a gene: 3. CDR3 sequence (DNA): TGTGCCAGCAGTTTTAGCGGGGCCACCTACGAGCAGTACTTC. This encodes CASSFSGATYEQYF.

This chain uses TRBV7-9 with TRBJ2-5; D ambiguous. The V and J ends lost 4 bases and 7 bases respectively, with 10 bases between them. CDR3 length equals 12 residues. CDR1 and CDR2 (germline): SEHNR, FQNEAQ (reference sequence). In DNA form, the CDR3 reads TGTGCCAGCAGCTCCTTTACCTCGACCCAGTACTTC. Its translation: CASSSFTSTQYF.

The chain couples TRBV10-3 to TRBJ2-6, with 7 bases lining up with TRBD1. In germline, CDR1 is ENHRY, CDR2 SYGVKD. The V and J ends lost 7 bases and 1 base, in that order; junction bases with no gene match: 4. The CDR3 is 15 residues long. In DNA, the CDR3 is TGTGCCATCAATGGGGACAGTTCTGGGGCCAACGTCCTGACTTTC. Translated, it gives CAINGDSSGANVLTF.

The rearrangement joins TRBV4-3 to TRBJ2-3; D not resolved. Germline-derived CDR1 and CDR2 are LGHNA and YSLEER. There are 16 residues in the CDR3. The germline V and J ends were trimmed by 3 bases and 0 bases, with 13 bases remaining between them. CDR3 nucleotide sequence: TGCGCCAGCAGCCAGACCCTCCTTGGGAGCACAGATACGCAGTATTTT. It is translated as CASSQTLLGSTDTQYF.

This clonotype was recorded a few times. In nucleotides, the CDR3 is TGCGCCAGCAGCTTGAGACAGGGGGCTTACAATGAGCAGTTCTTC. It translates to CASSLRQGAYNEQFF. V usage is TRBV5-1 and J usage is TRBJ2-1; TRBD1 agrees at 10 bases. The V gene end was trimmed by 1 base and the J gene end by 4 bases; junction bases not matched to a gene: 2. The CDR3 spans 15 residues. Germline lookup yields CDR1 SGHRS and CDR2 YFSETQ.

This clonotype was seen more than once but under ten times. The chain uses TRBV5-1 and TRBJ2-1; D perhaps matches TRBD2 (5 bases). The CDR3 loop spans 14 amino acids. Deletions cut 0 bases from V and 5 bases from J, with 9 bases between. Germline V gene sequence: CDR1 SGHRS, CDR2 YFSETQ. The CDR3 reads CASSLGGFHNEQFF. The DNA for the CDR3 is TGCGCCAGCAGCTTGGGCGGGTTCCACAATGAGCAGTTCTTC.

This clonotype was observed a handful of times. The chain joins TRBV27 to TRBJ2-7, with D possibly matching TRBD2 (5 bases). The CDR3 loop spans 11 amino acids. Germline loops: CDR1 MNHEY, CDR2 SMNVEV (reference sequence). V lost 5 bases and J lost 5, with 7 bases in between. The CDR3 DNA reads as TGTGCCAGCAGTAACGGGAACGAGCAGTACTTC. Encoded protein: CASSNGNEQYF.

The rearrangement links TRBV28 to TRBJ1-1; maybe TRBD1 (6 bases). CDR1 is MDHEN, CDR2 SYDVKM, per germline. Trimming cost V 3 bases and J 1 base, with 12 bases left between them. The CDR3 runs 15 residues. The CDR3 bases are TGTGCCAGCAGTTTTCGGGGGCGGGGGAACACTGAAGCTTTCTTT. Amino acid sequence: CASSFRGRGNTEAFF. Variable domain in full (rest from reference TRBV28 and TRBJ1-1): DVKVTQSSRYLVKRTGEKVFLECVQDMDHENMFWYRQDPGLGLRLIYFSYDVKMKEKGDIPEGYSVSREKKERFSLILESASTNQTSMYLCASSFRGRGNTEAFFGQGTRLTVV.

The J gene is TRBJ2-6, the V gene TRBV7-9; no clear D gene. V lost 4 bases and J 0 bases, leaving 10 bases between the germline ends. This CDR3 contains 16 residues. Germline lookup yields CDR1 SEHNR and CDR2 FQNEAQ (reference sequence). CDR3 sequence: CASSSDTGSGANVLTF. CDR3 DNA: TGTGCCAGCAGCTCGGATACCGGCTCTGGGGCCAACGTCCTGACTTTC.

V and J are TRBV27 and TRBJ2-5; D not certain. The CDR3 loop spans 14 amino acids. Trimming pared 2 bases from V and 2 bases from J, leaving 9 bases between. Germline values: CDR1 MNHEY, CDR2 SMNVEV (reference sequence). The CDR3 nucleotides read TGTGCCAGCAGTTTAGTAGCCTCTCAAGAGACCCAGTACTTC. Translated: CASSLVASQETQYF.

This chain connects TRBV7-3 to TRBJ2-1; TRBD2 might be the D (5 bases). There are 15 residues in the CDR3. Germline values: CDR1 SGHTA, CDR2 FQGTGA. The V gene lost 2 bases and the J gene lost 4 bases, with 12 bases spanning the gap. The CDR3 bases are TGTGCCAGCAGCTTACTTCCCGGGGATTACAATGAGCAGTTCTTC. Translation gives CASSLLPGDYNEQFF.

As DNA, the CDR3 is TGTGCCAGTAGTATTTTGGCAGCCTACAATGAGCAGTTCTTC. Its protein product is CASSILAAYNEQFF. The chain employs TRBV19 and TRBJ2-1; the D is unclear. V lost 3 bases and J 2 bases, leaving 8 bases between the germline ends. From germline, CDR1 is LNHDA and CDR2 SQIVND (reference sequence). The CDR3 has 14 residues. The variable domain in full, completed from reference TRBV19 and TRBJ2-1, reads DGGITQSPKYLFRKEGQNVTLSCEQNLNHDAMYWYRQDPGQGLRLIYYSQIVNDFQKGDIAEGYSVSREKKESFPLTVTSAQKNPTAFYLCASSILAAYNEQFFGPGTRLTVL.

This clonotype was detected only a few times. The chain is built from TRBV12-3 or TRBV12-4 and TRBJ2-7; 7 bases agree with TRBD1. The CDR3 extends over 13 amino acids. V lost 8 bases to trimming and J lost 0 bases; unmatched junction nucleotides: 4. This CDR3 is CASGTVNSYEQYF. CDR3 sequence (DNA): TGTGCCAGCGGGACAGTTAACTCCTACGAGCAGTACTTC.